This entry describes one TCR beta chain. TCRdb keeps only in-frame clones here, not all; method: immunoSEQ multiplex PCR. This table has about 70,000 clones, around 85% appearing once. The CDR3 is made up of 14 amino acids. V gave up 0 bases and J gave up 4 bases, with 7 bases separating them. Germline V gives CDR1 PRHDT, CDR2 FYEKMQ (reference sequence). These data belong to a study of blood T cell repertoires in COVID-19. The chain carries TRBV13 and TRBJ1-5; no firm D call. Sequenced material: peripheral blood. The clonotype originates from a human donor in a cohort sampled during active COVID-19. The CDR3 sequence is CASSLGQTNQPQHF. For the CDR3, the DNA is TGTGCCAGCAGCTTAGGACAGACAAATCAGCCCCAGCATTTT.